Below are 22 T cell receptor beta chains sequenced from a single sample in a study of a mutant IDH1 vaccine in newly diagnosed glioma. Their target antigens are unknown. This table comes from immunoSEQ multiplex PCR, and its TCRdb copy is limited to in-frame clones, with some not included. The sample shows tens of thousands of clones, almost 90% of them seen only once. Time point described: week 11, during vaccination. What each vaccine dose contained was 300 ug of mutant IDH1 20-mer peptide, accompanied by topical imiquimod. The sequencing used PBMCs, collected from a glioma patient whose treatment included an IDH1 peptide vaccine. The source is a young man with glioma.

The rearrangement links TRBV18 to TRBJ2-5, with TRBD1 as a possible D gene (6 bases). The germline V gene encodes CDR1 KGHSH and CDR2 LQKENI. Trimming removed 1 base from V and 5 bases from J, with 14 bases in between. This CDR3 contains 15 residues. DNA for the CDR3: TGTGCCAGCTCACCACAACAGGGCCCAGGCGAGACCCAGTACTTC. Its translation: CASSPQQGPGETQYF.

The CDR3 sequence: CAISEGGQGAFGTQYF. CDR3 DNA: TGTGCCATCAGTGAAGGGGGACAGGGGGCTTTTGGGACCCAGTACTTC. The chain couples TRBV10-3 to TRBJ2-5; 12 bases are a match to TRBD1. J was trimmed by 7 bases and V by 3 bases; bases with no gene match: 9. Germline-derived CDR1 and CDR2 are ENHRY and SYGVKD. This CDR3 spans 16 amino acids.

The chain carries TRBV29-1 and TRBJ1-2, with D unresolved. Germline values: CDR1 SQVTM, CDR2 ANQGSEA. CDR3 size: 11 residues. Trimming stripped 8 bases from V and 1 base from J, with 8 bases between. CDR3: CSSDGNYGYTF. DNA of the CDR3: TGCAGCTCGGACGGTAACTATGGCTACACCTTC.

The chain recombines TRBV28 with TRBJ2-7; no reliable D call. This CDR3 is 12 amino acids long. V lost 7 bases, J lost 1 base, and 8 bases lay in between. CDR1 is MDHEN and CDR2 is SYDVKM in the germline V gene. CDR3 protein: CASNSRSYEQYF. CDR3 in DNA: TGTGCCAGCAACTCGCGGTCCTACGAGCAGTACTTC. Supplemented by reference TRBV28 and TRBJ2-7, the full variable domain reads DVKVTQSSRYLVKRTGEKVFLECVQDMDHENMFWYRQDPGLGLRLIYFSYDVKMKEKGDIPEGYSVSREKKERFSLILESASTNQTSMYLCASNSRSYEQYFGPGTRLTVT.

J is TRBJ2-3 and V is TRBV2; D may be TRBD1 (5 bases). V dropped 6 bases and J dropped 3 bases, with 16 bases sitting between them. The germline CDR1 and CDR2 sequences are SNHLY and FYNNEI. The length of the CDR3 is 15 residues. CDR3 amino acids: CASSLGAVRTDTQYF. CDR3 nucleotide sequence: TGTGCCAGCAGCCTAGGGGCAGTCAGAACAGATACGCAGTATTTT.

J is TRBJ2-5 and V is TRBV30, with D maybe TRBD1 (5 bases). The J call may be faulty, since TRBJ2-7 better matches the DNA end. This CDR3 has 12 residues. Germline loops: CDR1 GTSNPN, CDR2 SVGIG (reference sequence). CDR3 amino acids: CAWTDSSYEQYF. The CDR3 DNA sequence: TGTGCCTGGACAGACAGCTCCTACGAGCAGTACTTC.

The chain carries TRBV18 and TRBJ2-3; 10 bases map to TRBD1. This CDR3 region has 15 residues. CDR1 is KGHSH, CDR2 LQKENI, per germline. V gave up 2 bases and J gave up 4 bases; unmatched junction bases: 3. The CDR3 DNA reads TGTGCCAGCTCACCAAACGGACAGGGGGCAGATACGCAGTATTTT. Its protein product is CASSPNGQGADTQYF.

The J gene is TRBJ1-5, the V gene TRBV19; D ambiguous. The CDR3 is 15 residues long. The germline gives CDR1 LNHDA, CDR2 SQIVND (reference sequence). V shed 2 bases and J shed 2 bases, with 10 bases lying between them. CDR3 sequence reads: CASSINGGGNQPQHF. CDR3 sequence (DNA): TGTGCCAGTAGTATAAACGGCGGGGGCAATCAGCCCCAGCATTTT.

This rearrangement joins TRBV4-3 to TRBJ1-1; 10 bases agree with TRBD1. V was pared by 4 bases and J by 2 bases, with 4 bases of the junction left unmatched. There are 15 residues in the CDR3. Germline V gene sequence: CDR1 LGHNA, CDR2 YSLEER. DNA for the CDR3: TGCGCCAGCAGCCTAGGGACAGGGGCAAACACTGAAGCTTTCTTT. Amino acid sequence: CASSLGTGANTEAFF.

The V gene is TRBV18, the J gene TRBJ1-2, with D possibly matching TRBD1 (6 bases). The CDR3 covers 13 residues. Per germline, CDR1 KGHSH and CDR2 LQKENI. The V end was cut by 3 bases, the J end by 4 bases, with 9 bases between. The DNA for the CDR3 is TGTGCCAGCTCACCCGAGGGGGGCTATGGCTACACCTTC. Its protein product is CASSPEGGYGYTF.

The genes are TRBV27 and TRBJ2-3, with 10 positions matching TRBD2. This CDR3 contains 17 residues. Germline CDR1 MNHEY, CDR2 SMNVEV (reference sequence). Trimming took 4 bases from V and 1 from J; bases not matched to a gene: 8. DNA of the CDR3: TGTGCCAGCAGTTCCTATCCTAGCGGGAGTCGCACAGATACGCAGTATTTT. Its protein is CASSSYPSGSRTDTQYF.

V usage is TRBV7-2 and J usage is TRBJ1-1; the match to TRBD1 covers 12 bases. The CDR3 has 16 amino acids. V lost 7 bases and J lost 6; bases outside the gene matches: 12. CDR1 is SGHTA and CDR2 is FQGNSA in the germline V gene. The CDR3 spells CASTHGGTGGSAEAFF. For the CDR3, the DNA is TGTGCCAGCACCCACGGTGGGACAGGGGGCTCGGCTGAAGCTTTCTTT.

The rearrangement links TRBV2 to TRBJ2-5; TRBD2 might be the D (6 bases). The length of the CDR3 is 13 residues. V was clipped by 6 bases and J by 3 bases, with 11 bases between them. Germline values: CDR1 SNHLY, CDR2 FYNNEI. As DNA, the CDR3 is TGTGCCAGCAGCGGGGACTCTAAAGAGACCCAGTACTTC. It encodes CASSGDSKETQYF.

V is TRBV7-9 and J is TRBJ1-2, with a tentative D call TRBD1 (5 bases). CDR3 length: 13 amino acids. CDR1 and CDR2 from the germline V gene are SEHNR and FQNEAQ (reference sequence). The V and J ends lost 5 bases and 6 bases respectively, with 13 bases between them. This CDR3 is CASSTRGFDGYTF. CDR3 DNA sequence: TGTGCCAGCAGCACCCGGGGGTTCGATGGCTACACCTTC.

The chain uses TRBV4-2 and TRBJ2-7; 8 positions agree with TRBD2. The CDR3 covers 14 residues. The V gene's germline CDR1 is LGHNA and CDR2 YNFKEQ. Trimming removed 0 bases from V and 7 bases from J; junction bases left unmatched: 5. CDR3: CASSQDRGGWEQYF. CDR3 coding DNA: TGTGCCAGCAGCCAAGATCGGGGGGGCTGGGAGCAGTACTTC.

The CDR3 sequence is CASSMVWNTEAFF. In DNA form, the CDR3 reads TGTGCCAGTAGTATGGTCTGGAACACTGAAGCTTTCTTT. V gene TRBV19 combines with J gene TRBJ1-1; D is unresolved. Germline V lookup: CDR1 LNHDA, CDR2 SQIVND (reference sequence). CDR3 length equals 13 residues. V was cut by 3 bases and J by 1 base, with 6 bases left in between.

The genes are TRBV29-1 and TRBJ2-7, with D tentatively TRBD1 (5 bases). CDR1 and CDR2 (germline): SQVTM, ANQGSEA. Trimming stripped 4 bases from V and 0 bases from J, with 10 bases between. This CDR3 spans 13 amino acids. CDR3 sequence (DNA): TGCAGCGTTGTGACAGCTGACTCCTACGAGCAGTACTTC. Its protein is CSVVTADSYEQYF.

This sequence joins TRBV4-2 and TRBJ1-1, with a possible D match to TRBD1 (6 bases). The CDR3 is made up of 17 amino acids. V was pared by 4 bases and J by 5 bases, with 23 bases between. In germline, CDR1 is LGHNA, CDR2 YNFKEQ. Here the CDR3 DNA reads TGTGCCAGCAGCCCCTTTGCGTCTTCGGACAGCGGGACTGAAGCTTTCTTT. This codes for CASSPFASSDSGTEAFF.

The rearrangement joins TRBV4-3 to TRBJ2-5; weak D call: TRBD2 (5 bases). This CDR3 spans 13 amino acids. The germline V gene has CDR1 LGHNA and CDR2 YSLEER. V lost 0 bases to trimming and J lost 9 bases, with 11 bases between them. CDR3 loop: CASSQDYGGSQYF. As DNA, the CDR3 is TGCGCCAGCAGCCAAGATTACGGCGGGTCCCAGTACTTC.

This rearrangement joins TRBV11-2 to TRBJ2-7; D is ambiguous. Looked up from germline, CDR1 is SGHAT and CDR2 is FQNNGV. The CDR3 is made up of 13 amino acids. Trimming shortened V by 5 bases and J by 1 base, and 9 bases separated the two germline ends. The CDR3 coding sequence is TGTGCCAGCAGCCTCGAACTGTCCTACGAGCAGTACTTC. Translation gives CASSLELSYEQYF.

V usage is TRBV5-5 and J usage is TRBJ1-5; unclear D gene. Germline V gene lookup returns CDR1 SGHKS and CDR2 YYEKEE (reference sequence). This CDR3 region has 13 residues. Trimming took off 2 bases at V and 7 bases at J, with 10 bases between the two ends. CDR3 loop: CASSFVFGQPQHF. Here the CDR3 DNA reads TGTGCCAGCAGCTTCGTGTTTGGGCAGCCCCAGCATTTT.

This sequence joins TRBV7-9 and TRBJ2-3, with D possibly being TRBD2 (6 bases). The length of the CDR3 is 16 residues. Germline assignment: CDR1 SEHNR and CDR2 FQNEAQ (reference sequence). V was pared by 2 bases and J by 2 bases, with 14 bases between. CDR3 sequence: CASSLRSDYFTDTQYF. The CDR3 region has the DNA TGTGCCAGCAGCTTACGTTCGGACTACTTCACAGATACGCAGTATTTT.